The 21 T cell receptor beta chains given below trace back to one sample, sequenced in a study of shared clonotypes between healthy human individuals (dated by TCRdb to 2019 to 2021). Library creation used the immunoSEQ multiplex PCR assay. TCRdb took this table from immuneACCESS and kept in-frame rearrangements with V and J called. Such tables lack part of the clones; where checked against another copy, unresolved V genes explain under half of the gap, and the rest is unexplained. The sample table contains about 510,000 clones; only one count was recorded for 96% of them. The ten most abundant clones make up under 0.06% of the sample. The sample was naive CD4+ T cells sorted from blood. The sample's cell subset or site label, decoded: CD45RA+ positively selected. Every receptor here comes from a woman between 25 and 40 years old in good health.

The rearrangement links TRBV28 to TRBJ1-1; possibly TRBD1 for D (5 bases). The CDR3 sequence is 14 residues long. Trimming removed 5 bases from V and 3 bases from J, with 13 bases in between. Per germline, CDR1 MDHEN and CDR2 SYDVKM. CDR3 coding DNA: TGTGCCAGCAGTACAGGAGGGTTGGACACTGAAGCTTTCTTT. Its protein is CASSTGGLDTEAFF.

The chain combines TRBV5-1 with TRBJ2-5; 9 positions match TRBD1. The germline V gene encodes CDR1 SGHRS and CDR2 YFSETQ. Unmatched junction bases numbered 9, after V lost 4 bases and J lost 5 bases. CDR3 length: 15 amino acids. The CDR3 bases are TGCGCCAGCAGCCTAGGGACAGGGATTGGGGAGACCCAGTACTTC. Amino acid sequence: CASSLGTGIGETQYF.

This sequence joins TRBV18 and TRBJ1-5, with 7 bases lining up with TRBD1. The CDR3 is 16 amino acids. The J segment lost 4 bases and the V segment lost 2 bases, leaving 8 bases of the junction unmatched. CDR1 and CDR2 from the germline V gene are KGHSH and LQKENI. CDR3: CASSPMATGINQPQHF. The CDR3 DNA sequence: TGTGCCAGCTCACCAATGGCGACAGGGATTAATCAGCCCCAGCATTTT.

The chain has TRBV15 and TRBJ2-5; 9 positions match TRBD1. The CDR3 loop spans 15 amino acids. Germline V gene lookup returns CDR1 LNHNV and CDR2 YYDKDF (reference sequence). V lost 5 bases, J lost 4 bases, and 8 bases stayed unmatched. CDR3 DNA sequence: TGTGCCACCAGCGCACGGACAGGGGATGCAGAGACCCAGTACTTC. Its translation is CATSARTGDAETQYF.

The V call is TRBV5-4, the J call TRBJ2-1; D uncertain. The germline V gene has CDR1 SGHNT and CDR2 YYREEE (reference sequence). The CDR3 consists of 11 residues. The V gene lost 2 bases and the J gene lost 3 bases, with 0 bases spanning the gap. The CDR3: CASSFYNEQFF. CDR3 sequence (DNA): TGTGCCAGCAGCTTCTACAATGAGCAGTTCTTC.

On this clone itself: Additional DNA sequences in this sample encode the identical CDR3. The J gene is TRBJ2-6, the V gene TRBV11-3; TRBD1 aligns across 7 bases. The germline CDR1 and CDR2 sequences are SGHNT and YENEEA. The CDR3 covers 15 residues. The ends lost 5 bases at V and 0 bases at J; junction bases unmatched: 1. CDR3 bases: TGTGCCAGCAGCCCAGGGGGCTCTGGGGCCAACGTCCTGACTTTC. This sequence encodes CASSPGGSGANVLTF.

The V call is TRBV7-2, the J call TRBJ2-7, with 8 bases fitting TRBD1. Germline V gene sequence: CDR1 SGHTA, CDR2 FQGNSA. The CDR3 loop spans 15 amino acids. V trimming: 5 bases; J trimming: 6 bases; junction bases outside the gene matches: 12. Written as DNA, the CDR3 is TGTGCCAGCAGCCCCCGTCGGACAGGGTCAATCGAGCAGTACTTC. Amino acid sequence: CASSPRRTGSIEQYF.

A single count supports this clone. This chain joins TRBV27 and TRBJ2-1; D unclear. In germline, CDR1 is MNHEY, CDR2 SMNVEV (reference sequence). Deletions cut 3 bases from V and 3 bases from J, with 6 bases between. This CDR3 spans 13 amino acids. The DNA for the CDR3 is TGTGCCAGCAGTTTCGGAGACTACAATGAGCAGTTCTTC. Amino acids: CASSFGDYNEQFF.

The chain joins TRBV23-1 to TRBJ2-7; D is perhaps TRBD1 (6 bases). TRBV23-1 has ORF status, its function being uncertain. Trimming took off 1 base at V and 3 bases at J, with 10 bases between the two ends. There are 14 residues in the CDR3. The CDR3 is CASSQWGPDYEQYF. Written as DNA, the CDR3 is TGCGCCAGCAGTCAATGGGGGCCGGACTACGAGCAGTACTTC.

The V call is TRBV6-1, the J call TRBJ2-7, with 7 positions matching TRBD1. The CDR3 extends over 11 amino acids. Germline V lookup: CDR1 MNHNS, CDR2 SASEGT. The V segment lost 3 bases and the J segment 11 bases; nucleotides outside the gene matches: 4. The CDR3 is CASSDPGQKYF. Here the CDR3 DNA reads TGTGCCAGCAGTGATCCGGGACAGAAGTACTTC.

Details on this clone: Other DNA sequences in the sample encode the same CDR3. The V and J genes are TRBV5-1 and TRBJ2-7, with D possibly being TRBD2 (5 bases). This CDR3 is 15 amino acids long. The V end lost 0 bases, the J end lost 2 bases, and 12 bases lay between the germline ends. Germline values: CDR1 SGHRS, CDR2 YFSETQ. The CDR3 loop reads CASSLVAGPTYEQYF. CDR3 bases: TGCGCCAGCAGCTTGGTGGCGGGTCCAACCTACGAGCAGTACTTC.

Only one count was recorded for this clone. This chain joins TRBV30 and TRBJ2-7; 10 bases match TRBD2. The CDR3 runs 14 residues. The V gene's germline CDR1 is GTSNPN and CDR2 SVGIG (reference sequence). With 1 base clipped from V and 5 bases from J, the junction kept 5 bases outside the gene matches. CDR3 sequence reads: CAWSAGTSEDEQYF. The DNA of the CDR3 is TGTGCCTGGAGTGCCGGGACTAGCGAGGACGAGCAGTACTTC.

The V call is TRBV27, the J call TRBJ2-3; D unclear. Germline V CDR1 and CDR2: MNHEY, SMNVEV (reference sequence). The CDR3 totals 13 residues. Trimming left V 2 bases short and J 7 bases short, with 10 bases between. CDR3: CASSLKARYTQYF. CDR3 in DNA: TGTGCCAGCAGTTTAAAGGCTAGATATACGCAGTATTTT.

This clone was seen once. V gene TRBV9 combines with J gene TRBJ2-5; D possibly corresponds to TRBD1 (5 bases). The better agreement between TRBJ2-7 and the DNA end casts doubt on the J call. This CDR3 region has 16 residues. Germline CDR1 SGDLS, CDR2 YYNGEE. The CDR3 sequence: CASSVASGHGRYEQYF. CDR3 coding DNA: TGTGCCAGCAGCGTAGCTAGTGGACATGGAAGGTACGAGCAGTACTTC.

V is TRBV5-1 and J is TRBJ2-6, with 8 positions matching TRBD1. This CDR3 contains 19 residues. Germline CDR1 and CDR2: SGHRS and YFSETQ. Trimming cost V 0 bases and J 0 bases; bases outside gene matches: 8. The CDR3 loop reads CASSLGDRGGNSGANVLTF. CDR3 sequence (DNA): TGCGCCAGCAGCTTGGGCGACAGGGGCGGGAACTCTGGGGCCAACGTCCTGACTTTC.

The chain recombines TRBV7-2 with TRBJ2-5; D may be TRBD1 or TRBD2 (6 bases each). CDR3 length: 15 amino acids. The V and J ends lost 4 bases and 5 bases respectively, with 17 bases between them. From germline, CDR1 is SGHTA and CDR2 FQGNSA. Written as DNA, the CDR3 is TGTGCCAGCAGCTCCATGAGGGGGGTCCGGGAGACCCAGTACTTC. As protein: CASSSMRGVRETQYF.

This chain's CDR3 is CASSLAWQGGTGELFF. Here the CDR3 DNA reads TGTGCCAGCAGCTTAGCTTGGCAGGGGGGCACCGGGGAGCTGTTTTTT. The chain combines TRBV7-9 with TRBJ2-2; D is possibly TRBD1 (7 bases). CDR3 size: 16 residues. Per germline, CDR1 SEHNR and CDR2 FQNEAQ (reference sequence). Trimming shortened V by 0 bases and J by 4 bases, and 12 bases separated the two germline ends.

This sequence joins TRBV6-5 and TRBJ1-1; possible D gene TRBD1, 5 bases. The CDR3 runs 15 residues. Germline V lookup: CDR1 MNHEY, CDR2 SVGAGI. Trimming took off 3 bases at V and 4 bases at J, with 15 bases between the two ends. The CDR3 coding sequence is TGTGCCAGCAGTTATCAGGGCTGGTTAGGCACTGAAGCTTTCTTT. It encodes CASSYQGWLGTEAFF.

The chain recombines TRBV28 with TRBJ2-1; 7 positions agree with TRBD1. This CDR3 region has 14 residues. Trimming at V came to 6 bases and at J to 0 bases, leaving 2 bases not matched to a gene. Germline loops: CDR1 MDHEN, CDR2 SYDVKM. CDR3 coding DNA: TGTGCCAGCAGATCAGGGGGCTCCTACAATGAGCAGTTCTTC. Its translation: CASRSGGSYNEQFF.

The chain carries TRBV2 and TRBJ2-7; 8 bases are a match to TRBD1. The V gene's germline CDR1 is SNHLY and CDR2 FYNNEI. The CDR3 spans 13 residues. After removal of 9 bases from V and 5 bases from J, the junction contained 9 bases not matched to a gene. As DNA, the CDR3 is TGTGCCAGGGAAGGACAGGGCGGCCACGAGCAGTACTTC. This gives the protein CAREGQGGHEQYF.

The chain recombines TRBV18 with TRBJ2-1, with D perhaps matching TRBD2 (7 bases). This CDR3 has 17 amino acids. Deletions cut 0 bases from V and 7 bases from J, with 19 bases between. CDR1 is KGHSH and CDR2 is LQKENI in the germline V gene. CDR3 in amino acids: CASSPPGGGQAGNEQFF. The DNA for the CDR3 is TGTGCCAGCTCACCACCAGGGGGAGGCCAAGCGGGGAATGAGCAGTTCTTC.